A few counts support the clone carrying this T cell receptor (beta chain). The data were taken from a study of patients and donors after allogeneic stem cell transplantation. MiXCR, run by TCRdb on the RT-PCR reads, gives a single entry per CDR3 protein. The data contain tens of thousands of distinct CDR3 sequences, about 48% of them singletons. The CDR3 extends over 16 amino acids. V lost 4 bases and J 0 bases, leaving 13 bases between the germline ends. Germline loops: CDR1 SGHTA, CDR2 FQGNSA. The chain links TRBV7-2 to TRBJ1-3; D unclear. The clonotype comes from a human donor who was either an allogeneic HSCT recipient or a stem cell or donor lymphocyte infusion donor (not recorded which). It is not recorded whose cells these are; they may come from a transplant donor. Sequenced material: blood, either unsorted or a sorted T cell fraction (not recorded which). The CDR3 nucleotides read TGTGCCAGCAGCTCTGCCCTGTCGGGCTCTGGAAACACCATATATTTT. Translation gives CASSSALSGSGNTIYF.